This is a list of T cell receptor beta chains from one sample in a study of cytomegalovirus exposure and HLA in healthy donors. Repertoires were generated with immunoSEQ multiplex PCR, while TCRdb's copy carries only in-frame clones and drops some. The sample lists approximately 73,000 clones, 75% occurring once. The sample comprised PBMCs. All receptors come from a man in his 70s in good health and CMV-seronegative. The CDR3 runs from the conserved cysteine through the conserved F or W. D genes are given only for firm matches. Some rows mark clone size as missing; the rest say once, few, many or name a class of expanded clone.

d_gene: NA; j_gene: TRBJ2-3; v_gene: TRBV19; abundance: once; CDR3nt: TGTGCCAGTAGTATACGCCTAGCGTCGGGAGATACGCAGTATTTT; CDR3aa: CASSIRLASGDTQYF
d_gene: NA; j_gene: TRBJ1-5; v_gene: TRBV7-9; abundance: NA; CDR3nt: TGTGCCAGCAGCTTAGTGAGTGGTCAGCCCCAGCATTTT; CDR3aa: CASSLVSGQPQHF
d_gene: NA; j_gene: TRBJ2-7; v_gene: TRBV10-1; abundance: NA; CDR3nt: TGCGCCAGCAGTGAGTCGTCGGGTTCCTACGAGCAGTACTTC; CDR3aa: CASSESSGSYEQYF
d_gene: TRBD1; j_gene: TRBJ1-1; v_gene: TRBV7-2; abundance: NA; CDR3nt: TGTGCCAGCAGCTTAGCGCAGGGGGCAGTTGAAGCTTTCTTT; CDR3aa: CASSLAQGAVEAFF
d_gene: TRBD2; j_gene: TRBJ2-3; v_gene: TRBV29-1; abundance: NA; CDR3nt: TGCAGCGCATCGAAAGCGGGGACCACAGATACGCAGTATTTT; CDR3aa: CSASKAGTTDTQYF
d_gene: TRBD2; j_gene: TRBJ2-7; v_gene: TRBV7-9; abundance: NA; CDR3nt: TGTGCCAGCAGCTTAGCCCCGGGGGGCTCCTACGAGCAGTACTTC; CDR3aa: CASSLAPGGSYEQYF
d_gene: NA; j_gene: TRBJ1-1; v_gene: TRBV5-1; abundance: NA; CDR3nt: TGCGCCAGCAGCTTGCTCGGACAGCGGAACACTGAAGCTTTCTTT; CDR3aa: CASSLLGQRNTEAFF
d_gene: NA; j_gene: TRBJ1-1; v_gene: TRBV5-1; abundance: few; CDR3nt: TGCGCCAGCAGCTTTGGTGGCAAGAACACTGAAGCTTTCTTT; CDR3aa: CASSFGGKNTEAFF
d_gene: NA; j_gene: TRBJ1-6; v_gene: TRBV6-1; abundance: NA; CDR3nt: TGTGCCAGCAGTGAAGTAGGGGGTGTTACCCATAATTCACCCCTCCACTTT; CDR3aa: CASSEVGGVTHNSPLHF
d_gene: NA; j_gene: TRBJ1-2; v_gene: TRBV6-5; abundance: NA; CDR3nt: TGTGCCAGCAGGGGTCCCGGGACTCTGCGGGGTGGCTACACCTTC; CDR3aa: CASRGPGTLRGGYTF
d_gene: TRBD2; j_gene: TRBJ2-7; v_gene: TRBV25-1; abundance: NA; CDR3nt: TGTGCCAGCAGTGTACTAGCGGGGTCGACCTACGAGCAGTACTTC; CDR3aa: CASSVLAGSTYEQYF
d_gene: NA; j_gene: TRBJ2-1; v_gene: TRBV19; abundance: few; CDR3nt: TGTGCCAGTAGGAACATCAGGGCTAGGGGGTTTAATGAGCAGTTCTTC; CDR3aa: CASRNIRARGFNEQFF
d_gene: TRBD1; j_gene: TRBJ1-1; v_gene: TRBV5-6; abundance: few; CDR3nt: TGTGCCAGCAGCTACACAGGGGGCACTGAAGCTTTCTTT; CDR3aa: CASSYTGGTEAFF
d_gene: TRBD2; j_gene: TRBJ2-2; v_gene: TRBV11-2; abundance: NA; CDR3nt: TGTGCCAGCAGCTCACTAGCGGGAGTGGGCGGGGAGCTGTTTTTT; CDR3aa: CASSSLAGVGGELFF
d_gene: NA; j_gene: TRBJ1-1; v_gene: TRBV4-1; abundance: NA; CDR3nt: TGCGCCAGCAGCCAAGTGCGGGTGAACACTGAAGCTTTCTTT; CDR3aa: CASSQVRVNTEAFF
d_gene: TRBD1; j_gene: TRBJ1-2; v_gene: TRBV7-9; abundance: NA; CDR3nt: TGTGCCAGCAGCTTATTGCGGGAGGGGGCAAGGGGCTACACCTTC; CDR3aa: CASSLLREGARGYTF
d_gene: NA; j_gene: TRBJ1-1; v_gene: TRBV30; abundance: few; CDR3nt: TGTGCCTGGACGGGAGGGATGGACACTGAAGCTTTCTTT; CDR3aa: CAWTGGMDTEAFF
d_gene: NA; j_gene: TRBJ1-5; v_gene: TRBV5-8; abundance: NA; CDR3nt: TGTGCCAGCAGCTTGGGTACAGGGAGTCAGCCCCAGCATTTT; CDR3aa: CASSLGTGSQPQHF
d_gene: TRBD1; j_gene: TRBJ2-5; v_gene: TRBV5-1; abundance: NA; CDR3nt: TGCGCCAGCAGCAAACTACCGGGACAGGGTTTAGAGACCCAGTACTTC; CDR3aa: CASSKLPGQGLETQYF
d_gene: NA; j_gene: TRBJ2-7; v_gene: TRBV7-9; abundance: few; CDR3nt: TGTGCCAGCAGCGTTAATGCGCCCTACGAGCAGTACTTC; CDR3aa: CASSVNAPYEQYF
d_gene: TRBD2; j_gene: TRBJ2-7; v_gene: TRBV9; abundance: NA; CDR3nt: TGTGCCAGCAGCGTAGGGGACGGACTAGCGGCCACCTACGAGCAGTACTTC; CDR3aa: CASSVGDGLAATYEQYF
d_gene: NA; j_gene: TRBJ2-2; v_gene: TRBV10-1; abundance: few; CDR3nt: TGCGCCAGCAGTGAAAGGCAGGCGAACACCGGGGAGCTGTTTTTT; CDR3aa: CASSERQANTGELFF
d_gene: TRBD1; j_gene: TRBJ2-7; v_gene: TRBV7-2; abundance: few; CDR3nt: TGTGCCAGCAGCTTACAGGGGGCCTACGAGCAGTACTTC; CDR3aa: CASSLQGAYEQYF
d_gene: NA; j_gene: TRBJ1-2; v_gene: TRBV5-5; abundance: NA; CDR3nt: TGTGCCAGCAGCTTCTGGGGGGGGGCCGATGGCTACACCTTC; CDR3aa: CASSFWGGADGYTF
d_gene: TRBD1; j_gene: TRBJ2-7; v_gene: TRBV18; abundance: NA; CDR3nt: TGTGCCAGCTCACCAGTACAGGGGGCGGGTTCCTACGAGCAGTACTTC; CDR3aa: CASSPVQGAGSYEQYF
d_gene: NA; j_gene: TRBJ2-7; v_gene: TRBV18; abundance: once; CDR3nt: TGTGCCAGCTCACCGAGTGCCTCCTACGAGCAGTACTTC; CDR3aa: CASSPSASYEQYF
d_gene: NA; j_gene: TRBJ1-5; v_gene: TRBV27; abundance: NA; CDR3nt: TGTGCCAGCAGTACTACAGGGTTCCAGCCCCAGCATTTT; CDR3aa: CASSTTGFQPQHF
d_gene: NA; j_gene: TRBJ1-4; v_gene: TRBV6-5; abundance: NA; CDR3nt: TGTGCCAGCAGTTACTCGGGCAGGCGAAATGAAAAACTGTTTTTT; CDR3aa: CASSYSGRRNEKLFF
d_gene: TRBD1; j_gene: TRBJ1-5; v_gene: TRBV6-5; abundance: once; CDR3nt: TGTGCCAGCAGTTCTAGACAGGGAATAAGCAATCAGCCCCAGCATTTT; CDR3aa: CASSSRQGISNQPQHF
d_gene: TRBD1; j_gene: TRBJ2-7; v_gene: TRBV9; abundance: NA; CDR3nt: TGTGCCAGCAGCGCCCAGGGGGACAGCTACGAGCAGTACTTC; CDR3aa: CASSAQGDSYEQYF
d_gene: NA; j_gene: TRBJ2-7; v_gene: TRBV30; abundance: NA; CDR3nt: TGTGCCTGGGCAGGGCCCTACGAGCAGTACTTC; CDR3aa: CAWAGPYEQYF
d_gene: TRBD1; j_gene: TRBJ2-7; v_gene: TRBV5-4; abundance: NA; CDR3nt: TGTGCCAGCAGCGCCGACAGGGGGGGGACCTACGAGCAGTACTTC; CDR3aa: CASSADRGGTYEQYF
d_gene: TRBD1; j_gene: TRBJ2-7; v_gene: TRBV18; abundance: NA; CDR3nt: TGTGCCAGCTCACAGGACAGGATCATTAACTACGAGCAGTACTTC; CDR3aa: CASSQDRIINYEQYF
d_gene: NA; j_gene: TRBJ1-6; v_gene: TRBV28; abundance: NA; CDR3nt: TGTGCCAGCAGCAACGCCGGGAGGGGAATGGTTGATTCACCCCTCCACTTT; CDR3aa: CASSNAGRGMVDSPLHF
d_gene: TRBD1; j_gene: TRBJ1-1; v_gene: TRBV25-1; abundance: NA; CDR3nt: TGTGCCAGCAGTGCATGGGGGACAGAGAACACTGAAGCTTTCTTT; CDR3aa: CASSAWGTENTEAFF
d_gene: NA; j_gene: TRBJ2-7; v_gene: TRBV6-5; abundance: once; CDR3nt: TGTGCCAGCAGTCCGACTTACACTAACACCTACGAGCAGTACTTC; CDR3aa: CASSPTYTNTYEQYF
d_gene: NA; j_gene: TRBJ2-2; v_gene: TRBV10-2; abundance: NA; CDR3nt: TGCGCCAGCAGTGAGTCCTTCCGACGCGGCGGGGAGCTGTTTTTT; CDR3aa: CASSESFRRGGELFF